These 23 T cell receptor beta chains were sequenced from one sample in a study of cytomegalovirus exposure and HLA in healthy donors. A multiplex PCR was run with 60 Vbeta primers and 13 Jbeta primers. The assay was immunoSEQ multiplex PCR, and TCRdb's table has in-frame clones only and misses some. Here the sample spans 120,000 or so clones, around 80% being singletons. The sequencing input was PBMCs. These receptors were taken from a man aged 25 to 45 in good health and CMV-seropositive.

This chain uses TRBV2 with TRBJ2-7, with no clear D. The V end lost 9 bases, the J end lost 5 bases, and 17 bases lay between the germline ends. This CDR3 spans 13 amino acids. Per germline, CDR1 SNHLY and CDR2 FYNNEI. The CDR3 DNA sequence: TGTGCCAGAAAGACACAGTTTCTTGACGAGCAGTACTTC. Its protein product is CARKTQFLDEQYF.

The chain uses TRBV15 and TRBJ2-2, with TRBD2 matching over 9 bases. CDR1 and CDR2 (germline): LNHNV, YYDKDF (reference sequence). The CDR3 consists of 16 residues. The V segment lost 3 bases and the J segment 6 bases; nucleotides outside the gene matches: 8. CDR3 sequence: CATSRSRAGGPGELFF. The CDR3 DNA sequence: TGTGCCACCAGCAGGTCGAGAGCGGGGGGTCCCGGGGAGCTGTTTTTT.

This clone came up once. This sequence joins TRBV2 and TRBJ2-2; the D gene is possibly TRBD1 (5 bases). Trimming took off 6 bases at V and 3 bases at J, with 11 bases between the two ends. The CDR3 extends over 14 amino acids. CDR1 is SNHLY, CDR2 FYNNEI, per germline. CDR3 loop: CASRADTDTGELFF. The DNA for the CDR3 is TGTGCCAGCAGGGCGGACACGGACACCGGGGAGCTGTTTTTT.

V usage is TRBV6-6 and J usage is TRBJ2-2; 8 bases align to TRBD1. Looked up from germline, CDR1 is MNHNY and CDR2 is SVGAGI (reference sequence). This CDR3 has 14 amino acids. After removal of 6 bases from V and 3 bases from J, the junction contained 3 bases not matched to a gene. This CDR3 is CASRDREDTGELFF. For the CDR3, the DNA is TGTGCCAGCAGGGACAGGGAGGACACCGGGGAGCTGTTTTTT.

J is TRBJ2-1 and V is TRBV9; 11 bases are shared with TRBD1. The V gene's germline CDR1 is SGDLS and CDR2 YYNGEE. V was clipped by 0 bases and J by 7 bases; unmatched bases: 3. This CDR3 comprises 15 residues. Here the CDR3 reads CASSVGTGGGNEQFF. The CDR3 nucleotides are TGTGCCAGCAGCGTAGGGACAGGGGGCGGGAATGAGCAGTTCTTC.

This clone was detected a few times. CDR3 protein: CASSSTGTNEKLFF. The DNA for the CDR3 is TGTGCCAGCAGCTCGACAGGGACTAATGAAAAACTGTTTTTT. The V gene is TRBV5-5, the J gene TRBJ1-4; 7 nucleotides agree with TRBD1. The junction had 1 base not matched to a gene; V was cut back by 3 bases and J by 2 bases. This CDR3 spans 14 amino acids. Germline loops: CDR1 SGHKS, CDR2 YYEKEE (reference sequence).

The rearrangement uses TRBV6-5 and TRBJ1-1; 8 positions match TRBD1. Trimming removed 5 bases from V and 9 bases from J; junction bases left unmatched: 5. This CDR3 is 12 amino acids long. Germline V gene sequence: CDR1 MNHEY, CDR2 SVGAGI. CDR3 loop: CASSRTGLKAFF. The CDR3 region has the DNA TGTGCCAGCAGTCGGACAGGGTTGAAAGCTTTCTTT.

V and J are TRBV14 and TRBJ2-1; D ambiguous. Germline values: CDR1 SGHDN, CDR2 FVKESK. V lost 0 bases and J 0 bases, leaving 6 bases between the germline ends. The CDR3 extends over 15 amino acids. CDR3 region: CASSQDFSSYNEQFF. CDR3 DNA sequence: TGTGCCAGCAGCCAAGACTTTAGCTCCTACAATGAGCAGTTCTTC.

The chain employs TRBV30 and TRBJ1-1; the match to TRBD1 covers 8 bases. This CDR3 comprises 18 residues. Germline V gives CDR1 GTSNPN, CDR2 SVGIG (reference sequence). J lost 1 base, V lost 0 bases, and 13 bases had no gene match. The CDR3 DNA is TGTGCCTGGAGTGTAGGGAGGACAGGGCGGATTGGGAACACTGAAGCTTTCTTT. Translation gives CAWSVGRTGRIGNTEAFF.

V is TRBV7-3 and J is TRBJ2-7; D gene ambiguous. The CDR3 spans 15 residues. Germline loops: CDR1 SGHTA, CDR2 FQGTGA. Trimming took 5 bases from V and 0 from J, leaving 14 bases between them. The CDR3 region is CASSPSPGNSYEQYF. The CDR3 DNA reads as TGTGCCAGCAGCCCCAGCCCGGGTAACTCCTACGAGCAGTACTTC.

This rearrangement joins TRBV30 to TRBJ2-2; D is undetermined. Germline-derived CDR1 and CDR2 are GTSNPN and SVGIG (reference sequence). V was cut by 0 bases and J by 2 bases, with 10 bases left in between. The CDR3 extends over 15 amino acids. The CDR3 region has the DNA TGTGCCTGGAGTGTACAGTTTCCTAACACCGGGGAGCTGTTTTTT. This translates into CAWSVQFPNTGELFF. Combining the CDR3 with reference TRBV30 and TRBJ2-2 gives the whole variable domain SQTIHQWPATLVQPVGSPLSLECTVEGTSNPNLYWYRQAAGRGLQLLFYSVGIGQISSEVPQNLSASRPQDRQFILSSKKLLLSDSGFYLCAWSVQFPNTGELFFGEGSRLTVL.

This sequence joins TRBV5-6 and TRBJ1-2; 9 nucleotides line up with TRBD1. Germline CDR1 is SGHDT and CDR2 is YYEEEE. Trimming at V came to 4 bases and at J to 8 bases, leaving 9 bases not matched to a gene. The CDR3 contains 14 residues. CDR3 coding DNA: TGTGCCAGCAGCCCCGGGACAGGGATAGGAGGCTACACCTTC. It yields the protein CASSPGTGIGGYTF.

The chain links TRBV2 to TRBJ2-1, with TRBD2 matching over 15 bases. The CDR3 loop spans 18 amino acids. With 5 bases clipped from V and 0 bases from J, the junction kept 5 bases outside the gene matches. From germline, CDR1 is SNHLY and CDR2 FYNNEI. This CDR3 reads CASSTGTSGGSSYNEQFF. CDR3 nucleotides: TGTGCCAGCAGTACCGGGACTAGCGGGGGGAGCTCCTACAATGAGCAGTTCTTC.

The chain joins TRBV18 to TRBJ2-7; TRBD1 matches at 8 bases. The germline CDR1 and CDR2 sequences are KGHSH and LQKENI. J gave up 0 bases and V 3 bases, and 1 base lay outside the gene matches. CDR3 length equals 14 residues. The CDR3 sequence: CASSPGQVSYEQYF. In nucleotides, the CDR3 is TGTGCCAGCTCACCGGGACAGGTCTCCTACGAGCAGTACTTC.

This clone showed up just a few times. This chain links TRBV25-1 with TRBJ2-7, with D maybe TRBD1 (6 bases). The length of the CDR3 is 16 residues. V was pared by 2 bases and J by 3 bases, with 17 bases between. The germline V gene encodes CDR1 MGHDK and CDR2 SYGVNS. The chain's CDR3 is CASSELLTGNDYEQYF. The CDR3 DNA follows: TGTGCCAGCAGTGAACTCCTCACAGGGAACGACTACGAGCAGTACTTC.

The chain couples TRBV7-2 to TRBJ1-3; D is unresolved. The V gene lost 0 bases and the J gene lost 2 bases, with 8 bases spanning the gap. Germline values: CDR1 SGHTA, CDR2 FQGNSA. CDR3 size: 15 residues. CDR3 nucleotide sequence: TGTGCCAGCAGCTTAGCTTACAGCCCTGGAAACACCATATATTTT. Translating gives CASSLAYSPGNTIYF.

In this sample, this clone turned up a few times. This chain uses TRBV19 with TRBJ1-2, with D possibly TRBD1 on 5 matching bases. With 4 bases removed from V and 6 bases from J, the gap between germline ends came to 12 bases. The germline gives CDR1 LNHDA, CDR2 SQIVND (reference sequence). This CDR3 spans 13 amino acids. This chain's CDR3 is CASSTTDSHGYTF. CDR3 DNA sequence: TGTGCCAGTAGTACGACAGATTCCCATGGCTACACCTTC.

The rearrangement links TRBV11-2 to TRBJ2-5, with 8 bases matching TRBD2. Per the germline V gene, CDR1 is SGHAT and CDR2 is FQNNGV. Trimming at V came to 2 bases and at J to 3 bases, leaving 8 bases not matched to a gene. The CDR3 consists of 16 residues. DNA for the CDR3: TGTGCCAGCAGCTTAAATCCGGCGGGGGGAGAAGAGACCCAGTACTTC. Translating gives CASSLNPAGGEETQYF. Full variable domain (rest looked up from reference TRBV11-2 and TRBJ2-5): EAGVAQSPRYKIIEKRQSVAFWCNPISGHATLYWYQQILGQGPKLLIQFQNNGVVDDSQLPKDRFSAERLKGVDSTLKIQPAKLEDSAVYLCASSLNPAGGEETQYFGPGTRLLVL.

The chain combines TRBV6-4 with TRBJ1-2; 7 bases match TRBD1. V shed 0 bases and J 4 bases; nucleotides not matched to a gene: 14. The CDR3 covers 18 residues. CDR1 MRHNA and CDR2 SNTAGT come from the germline V gene. The CDR3 DNA is TGTGCCAGCAGTGACTCACGATTTGGGGAAGGGGGCGGCTATGGCTACACCTTC. This translates into CASSDSRFGEGGGYGYTF.

V and J are TRBV25-1 and TRBJ2-7; tentatively, D is TRBD1 (6 bases). This CDR3 is built from 14 residues. The V gene's germline CDR1 is MGHDK and CDR2 SYGVNS. Trimming left V 6 bases short and J 2 bases short, with 14 bases between. The CDR3 nucleotides read TGTGCCAGCAGCGCGACAGGAGGAGCCTACGAGCAGTACTTC. It codes for CASSATGGAYEQYF.

This clone was seen repeatedly, ten times or more. The chain couples TRBV6-6 to TRBJ1-5, with D unclear. The CDR3 is 15 residues long. From germline, CDR1 is MNHNY and CDR2 SVGAGI (reference sequence). The V end was cut by 4 bases, the J end by 0 bases, with 10 bases between. This chain's CDR3 is CASSLPSTSNQPQHF. Written as DNA, the CDR3 is TGTGCCAGCAGTTTACCCTCTACTAGCAATCAGCCCCAGCATTTT.

This chain connects TRBV10-3 to TRBJ2-7, with D tentatively TRBD1 (6 bases). V lost 9 bases to trimming and J lost 4 bases, with 16 bases between them. The CDR3 runs 13 residues. The germline CDR1 and CDR2 sequences are ENHRY and SYGVKD. The CDR3 loop is CAIKTTGSYEQYF. For the CDR3, the DNA is TGTGCCATAAAAACGACAGGATCATACGAGCAGTACTTC.

V gene TRBV6-6 combines with J gene TRBJ1-4, with D maybe TRBD1 (5 bases). The germline CDR1 and CDR2 sequences are MNHNY and SVGAGI (reference sequence). This CDR3 has 15 residues. The V gene lost 0 bases and the J gene lost 4 bases, with 9 bases spanning the gap. The CDR3 loop reads CASSYSGAYNEKLFF. CDR3 bases: TGTGCCAGCAGTTACTCTGGGGCCTATAATGAAAAACTGTTTTTT.